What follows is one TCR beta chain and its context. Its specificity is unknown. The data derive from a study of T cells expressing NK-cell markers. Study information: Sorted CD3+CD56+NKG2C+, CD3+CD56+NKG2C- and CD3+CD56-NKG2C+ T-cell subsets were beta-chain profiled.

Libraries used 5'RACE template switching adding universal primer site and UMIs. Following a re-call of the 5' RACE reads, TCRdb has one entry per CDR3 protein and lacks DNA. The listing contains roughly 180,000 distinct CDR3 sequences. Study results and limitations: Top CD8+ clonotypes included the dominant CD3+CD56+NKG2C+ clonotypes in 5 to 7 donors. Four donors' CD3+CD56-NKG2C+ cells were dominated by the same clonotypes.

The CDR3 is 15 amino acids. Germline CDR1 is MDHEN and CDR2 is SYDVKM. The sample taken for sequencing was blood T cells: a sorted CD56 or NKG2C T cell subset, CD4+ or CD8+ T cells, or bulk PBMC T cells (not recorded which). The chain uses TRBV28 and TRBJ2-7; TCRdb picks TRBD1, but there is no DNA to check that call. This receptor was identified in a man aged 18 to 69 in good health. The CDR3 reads CASSPGQGFPYEQYF. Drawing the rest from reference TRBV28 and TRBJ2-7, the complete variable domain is DVKVTQSSRYLVKRTGEKVFLECVQDMDHENMFWYRQDPGLGLRLIYFSYDVKMKEKGDIPEGYSVSREKKERFSLILESASTNQTSMYLCASSPGQGFPYEQYFGPGTRLTVT.